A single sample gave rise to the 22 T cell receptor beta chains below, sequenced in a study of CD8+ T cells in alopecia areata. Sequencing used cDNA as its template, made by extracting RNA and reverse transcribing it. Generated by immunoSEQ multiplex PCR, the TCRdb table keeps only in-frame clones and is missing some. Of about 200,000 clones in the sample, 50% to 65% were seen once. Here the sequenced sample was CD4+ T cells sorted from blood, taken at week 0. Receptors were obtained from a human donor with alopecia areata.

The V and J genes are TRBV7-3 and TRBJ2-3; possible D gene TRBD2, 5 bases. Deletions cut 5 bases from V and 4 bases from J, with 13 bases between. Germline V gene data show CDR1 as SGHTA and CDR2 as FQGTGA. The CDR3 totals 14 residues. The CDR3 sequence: CASSRTDAADTQYF. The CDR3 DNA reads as TGTGCCAGCAGCCGGACTGATGCGGCAGATACGCAGTATTTT.

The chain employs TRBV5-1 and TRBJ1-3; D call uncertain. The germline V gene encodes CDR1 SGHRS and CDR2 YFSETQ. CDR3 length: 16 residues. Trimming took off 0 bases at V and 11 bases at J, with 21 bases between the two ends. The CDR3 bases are TGCGCCAGCAGCTTGGACCCCGCGCCCCGTTGGATAGCCATATATTTT. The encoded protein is CASSLDPAPRWIAIYF.

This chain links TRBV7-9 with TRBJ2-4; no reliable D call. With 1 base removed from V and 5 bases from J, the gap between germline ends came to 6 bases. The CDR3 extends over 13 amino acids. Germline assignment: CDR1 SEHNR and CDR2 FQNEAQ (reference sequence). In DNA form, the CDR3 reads TGTGCCAGCAGCTTAGAAGGGCAAAACATTCAGTACTTC. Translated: CASSLEGQNIQYF.

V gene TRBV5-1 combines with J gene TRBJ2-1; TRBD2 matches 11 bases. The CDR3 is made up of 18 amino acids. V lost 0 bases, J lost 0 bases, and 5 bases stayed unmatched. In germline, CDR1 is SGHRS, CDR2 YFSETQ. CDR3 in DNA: TGCGCCAGCAGCTTGGCCCGACTAGCGGGGCCCTCCTACAATGAGCAGTTCTTC. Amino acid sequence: CASSLARLAGPSYNEQFF.

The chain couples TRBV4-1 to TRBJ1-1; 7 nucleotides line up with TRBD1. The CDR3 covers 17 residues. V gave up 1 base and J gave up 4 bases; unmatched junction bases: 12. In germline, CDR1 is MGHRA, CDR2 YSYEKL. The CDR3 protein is CASSQGQGSLGGTEAFF. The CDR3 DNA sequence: TGCGCCAGCAGCCAAGGACAGGGCTCTCTAGGAGGCACTGAAGCTTTCTTT.

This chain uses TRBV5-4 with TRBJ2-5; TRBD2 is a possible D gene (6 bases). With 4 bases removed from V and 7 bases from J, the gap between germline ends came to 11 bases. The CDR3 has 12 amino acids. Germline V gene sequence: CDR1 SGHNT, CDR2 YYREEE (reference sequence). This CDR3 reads CASSRESGTQYF. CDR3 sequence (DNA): TGTGCCAGCAGCCGGGAGTCAGGGACCCAGTACTTC.

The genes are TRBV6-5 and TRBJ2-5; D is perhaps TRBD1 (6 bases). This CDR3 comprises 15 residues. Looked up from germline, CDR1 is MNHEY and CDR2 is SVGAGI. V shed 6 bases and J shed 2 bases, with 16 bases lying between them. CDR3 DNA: TGTGCCAGCAGCCGAACAGGGACGAGACAAGAGACCCAGTACTTC. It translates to CASSRTGTRQETQYF.

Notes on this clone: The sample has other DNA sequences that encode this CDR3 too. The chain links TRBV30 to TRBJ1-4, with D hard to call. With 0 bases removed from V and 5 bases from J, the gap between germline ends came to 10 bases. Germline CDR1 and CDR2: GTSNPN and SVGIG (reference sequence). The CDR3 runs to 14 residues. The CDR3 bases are TGTGCCTGGAGTGTTGGTGGCCCCAATGAAAAACTGTTTTTT. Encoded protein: CAWSVGGPNEKLFF.

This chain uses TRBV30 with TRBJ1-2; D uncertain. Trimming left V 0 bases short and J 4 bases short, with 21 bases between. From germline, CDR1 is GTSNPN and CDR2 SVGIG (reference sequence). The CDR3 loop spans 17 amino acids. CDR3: CAWSVGGSQTFGYGYTF. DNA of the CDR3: TGTGCCTGGAGTGTAGGAGGGTCGCAGACCTTCGGCTATGGCTACACCTTC. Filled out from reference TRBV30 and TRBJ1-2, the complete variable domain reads SQTIHQWPATLVQPVGSPLSLECTVEGTSNPNLYWYRQAAGRGLQLLFYSVGIGQISSEVPQNLSASRPQDRQFILSSKKLLLSDSGFYLCAWSVGGSQTFGYGYTFGSGTRLTVV.

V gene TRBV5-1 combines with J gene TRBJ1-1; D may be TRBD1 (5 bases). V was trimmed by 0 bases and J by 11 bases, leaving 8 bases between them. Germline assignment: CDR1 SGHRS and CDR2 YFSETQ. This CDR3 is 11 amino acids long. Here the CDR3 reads CASSLDGDAFF. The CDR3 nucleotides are TGCGCCAGCAGCTTGGACGGGGACGCTTTCTTT.

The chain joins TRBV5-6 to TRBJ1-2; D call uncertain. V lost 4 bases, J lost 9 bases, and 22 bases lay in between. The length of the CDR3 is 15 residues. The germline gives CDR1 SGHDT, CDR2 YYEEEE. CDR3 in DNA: TGTGCCAGCAGCACGTTCCCGGACGGACCGGTGAGCTACACCTTC. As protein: CASSTFPDGPVSYTF.

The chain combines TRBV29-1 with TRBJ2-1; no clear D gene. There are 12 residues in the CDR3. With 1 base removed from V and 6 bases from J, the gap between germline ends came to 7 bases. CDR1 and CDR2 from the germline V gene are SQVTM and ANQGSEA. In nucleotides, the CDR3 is TGCAGCGTTGAAGCGACCATCAATGAGCAGTTCTTC. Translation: CSVEATINEQFF.

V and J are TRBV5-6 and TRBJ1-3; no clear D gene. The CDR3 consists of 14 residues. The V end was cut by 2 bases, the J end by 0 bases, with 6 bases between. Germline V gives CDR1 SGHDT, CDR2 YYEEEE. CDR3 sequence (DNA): TGTGCCAGCAGCTTTGTGAGCTCTGGAAACACCATATATTTT. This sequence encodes CASSFVSSGNTIYF. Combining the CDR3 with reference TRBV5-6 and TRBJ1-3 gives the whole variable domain DAGVTQSPTHLIKTRGQQVTLRCSPKSGHDTVSWYQQALGQGPQFIFQYYEEEERQRGNFPDRFSGHQFPNYSSELNVNALLLGDSALYLCASSFVSSGNTIYFGEGSWLTVV.

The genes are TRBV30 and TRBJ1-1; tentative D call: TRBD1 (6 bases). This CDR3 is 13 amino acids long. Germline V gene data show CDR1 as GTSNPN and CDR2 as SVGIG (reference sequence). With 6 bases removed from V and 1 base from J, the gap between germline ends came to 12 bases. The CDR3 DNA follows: TGTGCCTGCAGGGGACGGAGGAACACTGAAGCTTTCTTT. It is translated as CACRGRRNTEAFF.

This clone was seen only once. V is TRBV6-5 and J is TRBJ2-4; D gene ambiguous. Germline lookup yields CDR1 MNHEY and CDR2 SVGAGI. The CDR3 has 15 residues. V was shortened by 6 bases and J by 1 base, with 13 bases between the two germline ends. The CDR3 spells CASRSRRSAKNIQYF. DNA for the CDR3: TGTGCCAGCAGGAGTCGTAGGTCGGCCAAAAACATTCAGTACTTC.

The CDR3 DNA sequence: TGTGCCAGCAGCAACAAAGGGTCACCCCTCCACTTT. Translated, it gives CASSNKGSPLHF. The chain links TRBV9 to TRBJ1-6; D uncertain. Germline V lookup: CDR1 SGDLS, CDR2 YYNGEE. The CDR3 contains 12 residues. The V end lost 4 bases, the J end lost 10 bases, and 9 bases lay between the germline ends.

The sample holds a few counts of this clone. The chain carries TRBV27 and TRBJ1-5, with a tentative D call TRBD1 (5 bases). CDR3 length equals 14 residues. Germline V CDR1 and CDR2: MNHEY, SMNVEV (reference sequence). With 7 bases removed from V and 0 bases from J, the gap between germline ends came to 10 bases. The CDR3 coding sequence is TGTGCCAGCACGGACCAGGGTAGCAATCAGCCCCAGCATTTT. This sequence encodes CASTDQGSNQPQHF.

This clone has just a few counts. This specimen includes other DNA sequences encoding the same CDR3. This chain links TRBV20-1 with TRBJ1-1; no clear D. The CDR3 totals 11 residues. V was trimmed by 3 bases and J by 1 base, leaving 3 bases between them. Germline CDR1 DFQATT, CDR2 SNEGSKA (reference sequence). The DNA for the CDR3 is TGCAGTGCTAGGGAGAACACTGAAGCTTTCTTT. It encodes CSARENTEAFF.

The CDR3 here is CATSRNTGELFF. The CDR3 DNA is TGTGCCACCAGCAGAAACACCGGGGAGCTGTTTTTT. This chain links TRBV15 with TRBJ2-2; no firm D call. The germline V gene encodes CDR1 LNHNV and CDR2 YYDKDF (reference sequence). Between the trimmed V and J ends, which lost 2 bases and 2 bases, there was a span of 0 bases. The CDR3 spans 12 residues.

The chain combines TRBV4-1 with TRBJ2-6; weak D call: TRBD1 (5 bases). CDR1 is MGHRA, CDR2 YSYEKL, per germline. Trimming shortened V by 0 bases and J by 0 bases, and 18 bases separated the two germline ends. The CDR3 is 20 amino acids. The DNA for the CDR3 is TGCGCCAGCAGCCAAGAAGGGGCAGGGCAGAAGTACTCTGGGGCCAACGTCCTGACTTTC. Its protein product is CASSQEGAGQKYSGANVLTF.

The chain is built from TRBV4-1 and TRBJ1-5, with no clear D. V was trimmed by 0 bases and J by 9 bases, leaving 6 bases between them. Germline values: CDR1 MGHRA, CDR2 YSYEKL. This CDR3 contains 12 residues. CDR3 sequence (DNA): TGCGCCAGCAGCCAAGATAACGGGCCCCAGCATTTT. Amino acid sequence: CASSQDNGPQHF.

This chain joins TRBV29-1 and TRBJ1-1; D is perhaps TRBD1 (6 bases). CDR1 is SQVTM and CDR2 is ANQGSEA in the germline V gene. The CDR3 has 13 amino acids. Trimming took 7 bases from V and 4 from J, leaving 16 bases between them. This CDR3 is CSAHRDLGTEAFF. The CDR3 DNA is TGCAGCGCCCACAGGGATTTGGGCACTGAAGCTTTCTTT.